The TCR beta chain described here comes from a study of blood T cell repertoires in COVID-19. Study-wide context: COVID-19 samples collected from the United States, Italy and Spain covered acute and convalescent phases. Sample material is recorded as cDNA or gDNA derived from T cells, B-cell-depleted T cells, or PBMCs.

The length of the CDR3 is 15 residues. Per the germline V gene, CDR1 is SGHAT and CDR2 is FQNNGV. Unmatched junction bases numbered 5, after V lost 5 bases and J lost 2 bases. Recruited during active infection, patients (from Seattle) were subsequently followed longitudinally. In the original analysis: From reference gene primer amplification, estimates of nucleated cell counts were derived. TCRdb's table, derived via immunoSEQ multiplex PCR, lists solely in-frame clones and lacks some. D and trimming come from the DNA, and the V and J calls and clone size come from that table. This sample has around 200,000 clones; roughly nine tenths occur once, and the top ten carry about 10%.

V is TRBV11-2 and J is TRBJ2-1; 8 nucleotides line up with TRBD1. The sequencing sample was made of peripheral blood. This clonotype originated in a woman aged 55-69 years with COVID-19, enrolled during active disease. This chain's CDR3 is CASSRGTGAYNEQFF. The CDR3 DNA reads TGTGCCAGCAGCCGCGGGACAGGAGCCTACAATGAGCAGTTCTTC. Variable domain in full (rest from reference TRBV11-2 and TRBJ2-1): EAGVAQSPRYKIIEKRQSVAFWCNPISGHATLYWYQQILGQGPKLLIQFQNNGVVDDSQLPKDRFSAERLKGVDSTLKIQPAKLEDSAVYLCASSRGTGAYNEQFFGPGTRLTVL.